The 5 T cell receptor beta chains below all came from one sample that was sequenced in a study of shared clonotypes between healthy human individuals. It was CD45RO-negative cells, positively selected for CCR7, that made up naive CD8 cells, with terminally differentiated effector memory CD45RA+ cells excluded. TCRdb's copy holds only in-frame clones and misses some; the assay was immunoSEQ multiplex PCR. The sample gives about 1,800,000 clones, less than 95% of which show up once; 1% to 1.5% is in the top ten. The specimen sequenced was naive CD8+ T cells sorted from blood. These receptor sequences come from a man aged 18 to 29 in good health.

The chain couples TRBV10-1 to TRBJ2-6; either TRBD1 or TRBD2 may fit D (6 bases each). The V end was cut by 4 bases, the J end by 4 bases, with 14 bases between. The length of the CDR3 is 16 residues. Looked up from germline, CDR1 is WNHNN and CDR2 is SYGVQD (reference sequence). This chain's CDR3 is CASSAGRGAGANVLTF. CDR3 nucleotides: TGCGCCAGCAGTGCGGGTAGGGGGGCCGGGGCCAACGTCCTGACTTTC.

For the CDR3, the DNA is TGTGCTAGTGGTTTGGTACTGGGGGGAGCCTACAATGAGCAGTTCTTC. Its translation is CASGLVLGGAYNEQFF. V gene TRBV12-5 combines with J gene TRBJ2-1; possibly TRBD2 for D (6 bases). CDR1 is LGHNT and CDR2 is FRNRAP in the germline V gene. V was cut by 0 bases and J by 2 bases, with 11 bases left in between. This CDR3 region has 16 residues.

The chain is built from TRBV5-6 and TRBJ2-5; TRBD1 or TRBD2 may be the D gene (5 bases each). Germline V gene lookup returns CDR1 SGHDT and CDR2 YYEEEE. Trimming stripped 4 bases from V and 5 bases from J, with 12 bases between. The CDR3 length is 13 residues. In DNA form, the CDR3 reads TGTGCCAGCAGCCCCGGGTGGGGGGAGACCCAGTACTTC. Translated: CASSPGWGETQYF.

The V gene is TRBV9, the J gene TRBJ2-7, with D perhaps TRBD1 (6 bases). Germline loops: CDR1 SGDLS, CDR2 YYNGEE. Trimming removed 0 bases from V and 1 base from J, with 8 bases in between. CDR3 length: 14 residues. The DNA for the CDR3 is TGTGCCAGCAGCGTAGAGGGGGAATCCTACGAGCAGTACTTC. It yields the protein CASSVEGESYEQYF.

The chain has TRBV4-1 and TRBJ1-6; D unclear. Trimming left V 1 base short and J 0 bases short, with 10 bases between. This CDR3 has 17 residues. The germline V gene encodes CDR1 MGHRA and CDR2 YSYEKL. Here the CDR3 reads CASSQGTLSSYNSPLHF. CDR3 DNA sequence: TGCGCCAGCAGCCAAGGCACGTTGAGCTCCTATAATTCACCCCTCCACTTT.